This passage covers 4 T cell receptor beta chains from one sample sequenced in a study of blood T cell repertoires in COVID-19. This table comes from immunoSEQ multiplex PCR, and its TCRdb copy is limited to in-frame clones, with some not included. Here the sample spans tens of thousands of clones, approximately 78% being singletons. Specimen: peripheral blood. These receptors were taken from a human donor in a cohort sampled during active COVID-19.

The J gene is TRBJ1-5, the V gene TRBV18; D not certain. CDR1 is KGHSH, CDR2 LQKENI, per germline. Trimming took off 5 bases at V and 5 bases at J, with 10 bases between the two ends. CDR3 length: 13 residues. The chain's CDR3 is CASSSEFYQPQHF. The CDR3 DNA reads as TGTGCCAGCTCATCAGAATTCTATCAGCCCCAGCATTTT. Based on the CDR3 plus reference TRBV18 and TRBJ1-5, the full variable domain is NAGVMQNPRHLVRRRGQEARLRCSPMKGHSHVYWYRQLPEEGLKFMVYLQKENIIDESGMPKERFSAEFPKEGPSILRIQQVVRGDSAAYFCASSSEFYQPQHFGDGTRLSIL.

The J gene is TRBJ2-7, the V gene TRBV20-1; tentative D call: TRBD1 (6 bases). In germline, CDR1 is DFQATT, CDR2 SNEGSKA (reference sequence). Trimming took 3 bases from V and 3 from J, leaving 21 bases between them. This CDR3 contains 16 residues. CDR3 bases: TGCAGTGCTAGTGGATATCCGGGACAAGATTTCTACGAGCAGTACTTC. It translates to CSASGYPGQDFYEQYF.

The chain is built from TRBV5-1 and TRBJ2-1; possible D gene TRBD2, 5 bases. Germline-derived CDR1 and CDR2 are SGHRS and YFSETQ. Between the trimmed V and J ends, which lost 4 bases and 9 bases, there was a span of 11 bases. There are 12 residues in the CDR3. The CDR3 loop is CASSTGGGEQFF. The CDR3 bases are TGCGCCAGCAGCACCGGAGGCGGTGAGCAGTTCTTC.

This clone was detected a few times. This CDR3 reads CASSLSQSTDTQYF. The CDR3 DNA reads as TGCGCCAGCAGCTTGTCTCAGAGCACAGATACGCAGTATTTT. V is TRBV5-1 and J is TRBJ2-3; D call uncertain. Germline CDR1 is SGHRS and CDR2 is YFSETQ. This CDR3 spans 14 amino acids. Trimming cost V 1 base and J 0 bases, with 6 bases left between them.